The TCR beta chain described here comes from a study of shared clonotypes between healthy human individuals. About the study: Per-donor plates numbered three CD4 naive, three CD4 memory, two CD8 naive and one CD8 memory. Whole-study results and caveats: Between several donors, naive CD4 clonotypes were shared at a level of about 5%. Having only a few donors restricted how much genetic and exposure-history diversity was captured.

Sequencing used immunoSEQ multiplex PCR; TCRdb keeps in-frame clones, though not all of them. The sample contains 2 million or so clones, 85% to 95% of which appear only once. About this clone itself: Its antigen remains unidentified.

The length of the CDR3 is 16 residues. Per germline, CDR1 SEHNR and CDR2 FQNEAQ (reference sequence). J was trimmed by 0 bases and V by 5 bases; bases with no gene match: 4. All donors qualified as healthy HIV-negative adults and had experienced no recent acute infections or vaccinations. The chain recombines TRBV7-9 with TRBJ2-2; 9 bases align to TRBD1. The material sequenced was naive CD4+ T cells sorted from blood. Subset: CD45RA+ positively selected. The clonotype comes from a man aged 18 to 35 in good health. CDR3 amino acids: CASSDRQGANTGELFF. In DNA form, the CDR3 reads TGTGCCAGCAGCGACCGACAGGGGGCGAACACCGGGGAGCTGTTTTTT.